What follows are 13 T cell receptor beta chains derived from one specimen sequenced in a study of T cells in Graves' hyperthyroidism and ophthalmopathy. Amplification of TCR beta CDR3 regions was performed using RNA transcripts as template. The study used the HTBI primer set for a first-round RT-PCR of the TCR CDR3. TCRdb reprocessed the multiplex PCR reads via MiXCR and lists one record per CDR3 protein. The repertoire holds about 740,000 distinct CDR3 sequences, around 13% seen once, with roughly a tenth in the top ten. The sequencing input was blood. The receptors here all came from a woman aged 18-35 years with Graves' hyperthyroidism.

This clonotype was picked up many times. This CDR3 reads CSASPSGDYNEQFF. The CDR3 region has the DNA TGCAGTGCTAGCCCTAGCGGGGATTACAATGAGCAGTTCTTC. The genes are TRBV20-1 and TRBJ2-1; 9 bases line up with TRBD2. V shed 3 bases, J shed 4 bases, and the junction held 4 bases outside the gene matches. From germline, CDR1 is DFQATT and CDR2 SNEGSKA (reference sequence). The CDR3 runs to 14 residues.

The table lists this clonotype with many counts. The chain recombines TRBV7-2 with TRBJ2-7; D is perhaps TRBD2 (6 bases). V shed 5 bases and J shed 3 bases, with 23 bases lying between them. The CDR3 length is 17 residues. Germline-derived CDR1 and CDR2 are SGHTA and FQGNSA. Here the CDR3 reads CASSPAGNGGSRYEQYF. CDR3 sequence (DNA): TGTGCCAGCAGCCCCGCGGGGAACGGTGGATCCCGCTACGAGCAGTACTTC.

V is TRBV4-1 and J is TRBJ2-5; 9 bases agree with TRBD2. Germline assignment: CDR1 MGHRA and CDR2 YSYEKL. J was trimmed by 4 bases and V by 2 bases; bases with no gene match: 14. The CDR3 is made up of 18 amino acids. As DNA, the CDR3 is TGCGCCAGCAGCCAACCCATTAGCGGGAGAAGAGGGGGAGAGACCCAGTACTTC. Protein: CASSQPISGRRGGETQYF.

The chain joins TRBV19 to TRBJ2-1, with 8 bases identical to TRBD1. There are 13 residues in the CDR3. Germline values: CDR1 LNHDA, CDR2 SQIVND (reference sequence). V lost 6 bases and J lost 6; bases outside the gene matches: 4. In nucleotides, the CDR3 is TGTGCCAGTAGGTTACAGGGGGGCAATGAGCAGTTCTTC. Its protein product is CASRLQGGNEQFF.

There are many counts of this clonotype. The chain has TRBV19 and TRBJ1-1, with 7 nucleotides matching TRBD1. Germline CDR1 is LNHDA and CDR2 is SQIVND (reference sequence). V lost 2 bases, J lost 0 bases, and 15 bases stayed unmatched. The CDR3 runs to 19 residues. The CDR3 sequence is CASSIPFLNRGHMNTEAFF. In DNA form, the CDR3 reads TGTGCCAGTAGTATACCCTTCCTGAACAGGGGCCACATGAACACTGAAGCTTTCTTT.

This clonotype was recorded at least ten times. The V and J genes are TRBV11-1 and TRBJ2-1; D might be TRBD2 (5 bases). Germline CDR1 SGHAT, CDR2 FQDESV (reference sequence). Trimming pared 4 bases from V and 8 bases from J, leaving 12 bases between. CDR3 length: 13 residues. CDR3 sequence reads: CASSSLFGDEQFF. CDR3 in DNA: TGTGCCAGCAGCTCTTTATTCGGGGATGAGCAGTTCTTC.

This clonotype was picked up many times. The chain combines TRBV28 with TRBJ2-1; TRBD2 aligns across 7 bases. J lost 10 bases, V lost 5 bases, and 11 bases had no gene match. This CDR3 region has 14 residues. CDR1 and CDR2 (germline): MDHEN, SYDVKM. CDR3 coding DNA: TGTGCCAGCAGTCTCCCATTCGCCGGGGGGGAGCAGTTCTTC. Protein product: CASSLPFAGGEQFF. Combining the CDR3 with reference TRBV28 and TRBJ2-1 gives the whole variable domain DVKVTQSSRYLVKRTGEKVFLECVQDMDHENMFWYRQDPGLGLRLIYFSYDVKMKEKGDIPEGYSVSREKKERFSLILESASTNQTSMYLCASSLPFAGGEQFFGPGTRLTVL.

The chain uses TRBV11-2 and TRBJ2-2; a possible D gene is TRBD2 (6 bases). The CDR3 has 18 amino acids. Germline V gene data show CDR1 as SGHAT and CDR2 as FQNNGV. Trimming pared 6 bases from V and 5 bases from J, leaving 25 bases between. CDR3 amino acids: CASRAEDYRRVSTGELFF. The CDR3 nucleotides read TGTGCCAGCAGAGCGGAGGACTACCGGAGAGTCTCGACCGGGGAGCTGTTTTTT.

The V and J genes are TRBV7-9 and TRBJ2-5, with 7 nucleotides matching TRBD1. V was pared by 5 bases and J by 2 bases, with 8 bases of the junction left unmatched. This CDR3 has 15 residues. The germline CDR1 and CDR2 sequences are SEHNR and FQNEAQ (reference sequence). This CDR3 reads CASSPWTGSQETQYF. The DNA for the CDR3 is TGTGCCAGCAGCCCCTGGACAGGTTCTCAAGAGACCCAGTACTTC.

On this clonotype itself: One base away lies a much larger clone, so this may be a sequencing read error. This chain joins TRBV2 and TRBJ1-4; a possible D gene is TRBD1 (5 bases). Germline CDR1 is SNHLY and CDR2 is FYNNEI. The CDR3 consists of 14 residues. The CDR3 loop is CASSSSGTNEQLFF. The CDR3 DNA is TGTGCCAGCAGCTCTTCAGGGACTAATGAACAACTGTTTTTT.

Many counts were recorded for this clonotype. The chain employs TRBV20-1 and TRBJ1-6, with TRBD1 identical over 11 bases. In germline, CDR1 is DFQATT, CDR2 SNEGSKA (reference sequence). There are 15 residues in the CDR3. After removal of 3 bases from V and 9 bases from J, the junction contained 7 bases not matched to a gene. This CDR3 is CSAREGQGEGSPLHF. The CDR3 DNA reads as TGCAGTGCTAGGGAGGGACAGGGGGAGGGTTCACCCCTCCACTTT.

This clonotype was recorded a few times. This chain joins TRBV6-1 and TRBJ1-5; 7 bases map to TRBD1. V shed 6 bases and J 2 bases; nucleotides not matched to a gene: 7. The CDR3 covers 15 residues. Germline V gives CDR1 MNHNS, CDR2 SASEGT. The CDR3 loop reads CASSPFRGGNQPQHF. The CDR3 region has the DNA TGTGCCAGCAGCCCATTCAGGGGGGGCAATCAGCCCCAGCATTTT.

In its sample, this clonotype was seen a few times. V usage is TRBV20-1 and J usage is TRBJ1-6; 8 nucleotides match TRBD1. CDR1 is DFQATT and CDR2 is SNEGSKA in the germline V gene (reference sequence). Trimming removed 3 bases from V and 3 bases from J; junction bases left unmatched: 1. This CDR3 is 14 amino acids long. In DNA form, the CDR3 reads TGCAGTGCTAGGGACAGGGACTATAATTCACCCCTCCACTTT. Protein sequence: CSARDRDYNSPLHF.